The entry that follows covers one T cell receptor (beta chain) sequence. The data derive from a study of cytomegalovirus exposure and HLA in healthy donors. Trimming shortened V by 4 bases and J by 5 bases, and 11 bases separated the two germline ends. Germline CDR1 is MNHNS and CDR2 is SASEGT. The CDR3 is 14 amino acids. The PCR contained 60 Vbeta and 13 Jbeta primers. The table came from immunoSEQ multiplex PCR; TCRdb's copy has only in-frame clones and leaves some out. This table holds 150,000 or so clones, nearly 80% found once. This receptor was identified in a man aged 25-45 years in good health and CMV-seropositive. The chain links TRBV6-1 to TRBJ2-2; D is undetermined. The source material was PBMCs. CDR3 region: CASSVAAGTGELFF. CDR3 nucleotide sequence: TGTGCCAGCAGTGTGGCGGCTGGGACCGGGGAGCTGTTTTTT.